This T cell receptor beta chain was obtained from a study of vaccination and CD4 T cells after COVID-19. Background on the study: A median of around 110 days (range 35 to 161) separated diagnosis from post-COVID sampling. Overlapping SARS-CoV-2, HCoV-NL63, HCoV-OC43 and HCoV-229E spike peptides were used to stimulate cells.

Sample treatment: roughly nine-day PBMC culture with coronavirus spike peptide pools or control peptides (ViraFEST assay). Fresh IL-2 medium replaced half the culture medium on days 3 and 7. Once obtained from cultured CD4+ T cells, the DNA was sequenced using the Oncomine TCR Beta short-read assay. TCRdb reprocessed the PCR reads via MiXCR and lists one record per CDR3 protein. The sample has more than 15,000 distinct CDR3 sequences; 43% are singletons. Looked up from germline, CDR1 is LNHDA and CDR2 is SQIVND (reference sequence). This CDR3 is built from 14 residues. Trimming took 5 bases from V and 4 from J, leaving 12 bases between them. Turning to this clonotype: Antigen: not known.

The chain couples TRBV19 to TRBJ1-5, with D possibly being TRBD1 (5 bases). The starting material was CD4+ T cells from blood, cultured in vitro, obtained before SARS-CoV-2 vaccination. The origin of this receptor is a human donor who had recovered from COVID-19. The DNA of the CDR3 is TGTGCCAGTAGTCCTCGGTGGGGGAATCAGCCCCAGCATTTT. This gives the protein CASSPRWGNQPQHF.